This T cell receptor beta chain was observed in a study of T cell responses to AZD1222 COVID-19 vaccine. At the level of the study: Some second doses came at about 4 weeks and others at about 12 weeks; these were pooled.

Produced via immunoSEQ multiplex PCR; TCRdb's table is partial and in-frame only. The sample has 130,000 to 150,000 clones, around 90% seen once. This TCR came from an adult in good health. Here the sequenced sample was peripheral blood, taken on day 0 of AZD1222 vaccination.

The CDR3 is CASSLSGFNEKLFF. The DNA of the CDR3 is TGTGCCAGCAGCTTATCAGGTTTTAATGAAAAACTGTTTTTT. The rearrangement joins TRBV7-8 to TRBJ1-4, with no clear D. The V end lost 2 bases, the J end lost 4 bases, and 8 bases lay between the germline ends. CDR1 and CDR2 from the germline V gene are SGHVS and FQNEAQ. This CDR3 is 14 amino acids long.